Following are 2 T cell receptor beta chains from one sample sequenced in a study of OX40 agonist ivuxolimab in advanced cancers. Profiled with immunoSEQ multiplex PCR; TCRdb holds only in-frame clones, not every one. The sample yields tens of thousands of clones, about nine tenths seen once. The sample in question was CD4+ or CD8+ T cells sorted from blood, obtained in a trial of the OX40 agonist ivuxolimab. The receptors stem from an adult with an advanced solid tumor such as melanoma, head and neck, liver or kidney cancer.

The chain carries TRBV28 and TRBJ2-3; no firm D call. This CDR3 has 14 residues. Germline loops: CDR1 MDHEN, CDR2 SYDVKM. V was pared by 6 bases and J by 0 bases, with 10 bases between. CDR3 amino acids: CASRRFSSTDTQYF. In DNA, the CDR3 is TGTGCCAGCAGACGGTTTTCTAGCACAGATACGCAGTATTTT.

J is TRBJ1-2 and V is TRBV6-6, with TRBD1 as a possible D gene (5 bases). This CDR3 spans 13 amino acids. CDR1 and CDR2 from the germline V gene are MNHNY and SVGAGI (reference sequence). V was clipped by 0 bases and J by 6 bases, with 8 bases between them. The CDR3 reads CASSYSDTHGYTF. In DNA form, the CDR3 reads TGTGCCAGCAGTTACTCGGACACCCATGGCTACACCTTC.